This T cell receptor (beta chain) was identified during a study of PD-1 blockade in classical Hodgkin lymphoma. Regarding the study as a whole: Patients who initiated nivolumab within 1 year of ASCT were excluded.

The time point denotes: cycle 4 day 1 (C4D1), after 6 weeks of nivolumab. Each patient experienced a relapse that followed autologous stem cell transplantation, and brentuximab vedotin exposure varied. Libraries were prepared by immunoSEQ multiplex PCR; TCRdb keeps only in-frame clonotypes and omits some of them. The table lists 40,000 to 55,000 clones, approximately 80% of them singletons. V lost 1 base and J lost 6, with 13 bases in between. Germline CDR1 is SGDLS and CDR2 is YYNGEE. The CDR3 length is 14 residues. As regards this clone: Its specificity is not known.

This TCR came from a human donor with classical Hodgkin lymphoma. The sample consisted of peripheral blood mononuclear cells (PBMCs), taken before the fourth cycle of nivolumab. The chain employs TRBV9 and TRBJ1-2; D is possibly TRBD1 (6 bases). The chain's CDR3 is CASSVSGASDGYTF. Written as DNA, the CDR3 is TGTGCCAGCAGCGTATCGGGGGCGTCTGATGGCTACACCTTC.